The 22 T cell receptor beta chains given below trace back to one sample, sequenced in a study of blood T cell repertoires in COVID-19. The table came from immunoSEQ multiplex PCR; TCRdb's copy has only in-frame clones and leaves some out. This sample has 310,000 or so clones, with around nine tenths found just once. Sequencing input: PBMCs or T cells enriched from blood (not recorded which). The receptors were gathered from a woman aged 40 to 50 who had recovered from COVID-19.

The DNA for the CDR3 is TGTGCCAGCAGCTTGAGGGGGGGCGGGATGGCCCAGTACTTC. It is translated as CASSLRGGGMAQYF. The chain joins TRBV5-8 to TRBJ2-5; D is perhaps TRBD2 (7 bases). There are 14 residues in the CDR3. Germline V CDR1 and CDR2: SGHTS, YDEGEE. The V end lost 1 base, the J end lost 9 bases, and 16 bases lay between the germline ends.

This chain joins TRBV27 and TRBJ2-4; 11 positions agree with TRBD2. The germline V gene has CDR1 MNHEY and CDR2 SMNVEV (reference sequence). This CDR3 region has 16 residues. J gave up 8 bases and V 2 bases, and 8 bases lay outside the gene matches. Here the CDR3 DNA reads TGTGCCAGCAGTTTAAGTTCTAGCGGGAGGTCGCACATTCAGTACTTC. Its protein product is CASSLSSSGRSHIQYF.

The V and J genes are TRBV7-2 and TRBJ1-2; 10 nucleotides match TRBD1. Losses at the gene ends were 8 bases for V and 4 bases for J; bases not matched to a gene: 13. Germline V lookup: CDR1 SGHTA, CDR2 FQGNSA. This CDR3 spans 16 amino acids. The CDR3 sequence: CASRPGQGGSVYGYTF. CDR3 bases: TGTGCCAGCCGTCCAGGACAGGGGGGCTCCGTCTATGGCTACACCTTC. The full variable domain, rest sourced from reference TRBV7-2 and TRBJ1-2, is GAGVSQSPSNKVTEKGKDVELRCDPISGHTALYWYRQSLGQGLEFLIYFQGNSAPDKSGLPSDRFSAERTGGSVSTLTIQRTQQEDSAVYLCASRPGQGGSVYGYTFGSGTRLTVV.

The genes are TRBV19 and TRBJ1-4, with D unresolved. Germline V gene sequence: CDR1 LNHDA, CDR2 SQIVND (reference sequence). The CDR3 length is 11 residues. Trimming removed 6 bases at V and 5 bases at J, with 4 bases between. The CDR3 reads CASSQNEKLFF. The CDR3 DNA follows: TGTGCCAGTAGCCAAAATGAAAAACTGTTTTTT.

This rearrangement joins TRBV11-2 to TRBJ2-2; D is undetermined. The CDR3 length is 17 residues. Germline-derived CDR1 and CDR2 are SGHAT and FQNNGV. V was cut by 1 base and J by 0 bases, with 12 bases left in between. The CDR3 here is CASSLVWRLTNTGELFF. Here the CDR3 DNA reads TGTGCCAGCAGCTTAGTATGGCGGCTGACGAACACCGGGGAGCTGTTTTTT.

The V gene is TRBV7-2, the J gene TRBJ2-1, with 9 bases identical to TRBD2. The CDR3 contains 15 residues. The V segment lost 5 bases and the J segment 3 bases; nucleotides outside the gene matches: 5. From germline, CDR1 is SGHTA and CDR2 FQGNSA. The CDR3 nucleotides read TGTGCCAGCAGCCGCCTAGCGGGGTTCTACAATGAGCAGTTCTTC. Protein: CASSRLAGFYNEQFF.

The chain carries TRBV7-9 and TRBJ1-1, with 7 bases that match TRBD1. V was pared by 4 bases and J by 5 bases, with 7 bases of the junction left unmatched. The CDR3 has 14 residues. The germline gives CDR1 SEHNR, CDR2 FQNEAQ (reference sequence). CDR3: CASSYQGGRTEAFF. In DNA, the CDR3 is TGTGCCAGCAGCTACCAGGGGGGTCGGACTGAAGCTTTCTTT.

The gene calls are TRBV2 and TRBJ2-3, with 11 bases fitting TRBD2. Germline-derived CDR1 and CDR2 are SNHLY and FYNNEI. CDR3 length: 17 residues. The trim removed 4 bases at V and 4 bases at J, leaving 10 bases unmatched. The CDR3 sequence: CASSGIAGGPIADTQYF. CDR3 DNA sequence: TGTGCCAGCAGTGGTATAGCGGGAGGGCCTATCGCAGATACGCAGTATTTT.

V gene TRBV5-4 combines with J gene TRBJ2-3; TRBD2 agrees at 7 bases. The CDR3 has 14 amino acids. Germline V gene data show CDR1 as SGHNT and CDR2 as YYREEE (reference sequence). Trimming at V came to 0 bases and at J to 3 bases, leaving 1 base not matched to a gene. The CDR3 spells CASSLGRETDTQYF. CDR3 DNA sequence: TGTGCCAGCAGCTTGGGGCGGGAGACAGATACGCAGTATTTT. Filled out from reference TRBV5-4 and TRBJ2-3, the complete variable domain reads ETGVTQSPTHLIKTRGQQVTLRCSSQSGHNTVSWYQQALGQGPQFIFQYYREEENGRGNFPPRFSGLQFPNYSSELNVNALELDDSALYLCASSLGRETDTQYFGPGTRLTVL.

This chain uses TRBV27 with TRBJ2-7; 7 nucleotides match TRBD1. CDR3 length: 14 amino acids. Germline trimming cut 0 bases from V and 3 bases from J; bases unmatched to any gene: 2. Germline values: CDR1 MNHEY, CDR2 SMNVEV (reference sequence). The CDR3 loop reads CASSLSDRLYEQYF. The DNA of the CDR3 is TGTGCCAGCAGTTTATCGGACAGGCTCTACGAGCAGTACTTC.

The V call is TRBV7-2, the J call TRBJ1-2, with TRBD1 identical over 7 bases. The V gene's germline CDR1 is SGHTA and CDR2 FQGNSA. V shed 5 bases and J 4 bases; nucleotides not matched to a gene: 4. This CDR3 comprises 13 residues. This CDR3 is CASSPRQGYGYTF. The CDR3 nucleotides read TGTGCCAGCAGCCCACGACAGGGCTATGGCTACACCTTC.

The chain has TRBV4-1 and TRBJ2-5, with 8 bases lining up with TRBD2. The V gene's germline CDR1 is MGHRA and CDR2 YSYEKL. After removal of 3 bases from V and 6 bases from J, the junction contained 12 bases not matched to a gene. The length of the CDR3 is 16 residues. DNA of the CDR3: TGCGCCAGCAGCCAGGGGGGGGGACTAGGGAAGCAGACCCAGTACTTC. It translates to CASSQGGGLGKQTQYF.

The chain links TRBV27 to TRBJ1-4; D is unresolved. Germline assignment: CDR1 MNHEY and CDR2 SMNVEV (reference sequence). The CDR3 contains 14 residues. Between the trimmed V and J ends, which lost 8 bases and 5 bases, there was a span of 15 bases. The CDR3 here is CASPARRSNEKLFF. Written as DNA, the CDR3 is TGTGCCAGCCCCGCCAGAAGATCAAATGAAAAACTGTTTTTT.

The chain uses TRBV6-5 and TRBJ1-6; D may be TRBD1 (6 bases). Germline CDR1 reads MNHEY; CDR2 reads SVGAGI. This CDR3 spans 13 amino acids. V lost 6 bases to trimming and J lost 7 bases, with 10 bases between them. The CDR3 bases are TGTGCCAGCAGAACAGGGCGGAATTCACCCCTCCACTTT. Residues: CASRTGRNSPLHF.

The chain combines TRBV20-1 with TRBJ1-5, with D hard to call. Trimming took 3 bases from V and 9 from J, leaving 21 bases between them. CDR3 length: 15 residues. CDR1 DFQATT and CDR2 SNEGSKA come from the germline V gene (reference sequence). CDR3 sequence: CSASERARGSMPQHF. The CDR3 nucleotides read TGCAGTGCTAGTGAGCGGGCCCGCGGCTCGATGCCCCAGCATTTT.

The chain recombines TRBV3-1 (or the pseudogene TRBV3-2) with TRBJ2-7, with TRBD2 matching 8 bases. The CDR3 is made up of 15 amino acids. Germline V lookup: CDR1 LGHDT, CDR2 YNNKEL (reference sequence). The V segment lost 2 bases and the J segment 5 bases; nucleotides outside the gene matches: 8. The CDR3 loop reads CASSQFSGASDEQYF. The DNA for the CDR3 is TGTGCCAGCAGCCAATTTAGCGGGGCCTCGGACGAGCAGTACTTC.

V and J are TRBV5-1 and TRBJ2-3; 9 nucleotides agree with TRBD2. The CDR3 is 17 residues long. V was pared by 0 bases and J by 3 bases, with 8 bases of the junction left unmatched. The V gene's germline CDR1 is SGHRS and CDR2 YFSETQ. The CDR3 spells CASSLELRGGGTDTQYF. The CDR3 nucleotides are TGCGCCAGCAGCTTGGAGCTGCGGGGGGGCGGGACAGATACGCAGTATTTT.

The chain uses TRBV7-3 and TRBJ2-2, with TRBD1 matching 8 bases. Germline V CDR1 and CDR2: SGHTA, FQGTGA. The CDR3 covers 14 residues. V was clipped by 5 bases and J by 7 bases; unmatched bases: 6. DNA for the CDR3: TGTGCCAGCAGCACGGGACAGGTCCACGGGGAGCTGTTTTTT. Protein: CASSTGQVHGELFF.

This chain uses TRBV7-2 with TRBJ2-7; TRBD2 agrees at 16 bases. Germline CDR1 and CDR2: SGHTA and FQGNSA. The CDR3 sequence is 16 residues long. The trim removed 2 bases at V and 8 bases at J, leaving 6 bases unmatched. The CDR3 DNA reads as TGTGCCAGCAGCTTAAGAGGGACTAGCGGGGGGGCACAGCAGTACTTC. This sequence encodes CASSLRGTSGGAQQYF. Complete variable domain (other parts from reference TRBV7-2 and TRBJ2-7): GAGVSQSPSNKVTEKGKDVELRCDPISGHTALYWYRQSLGQGLEFLIYFQGNSAPDKSGLPSDRFSAERTGGSVSTLTIQRTQQEDSAVYLCASSLRGTSGGAQQYFGPGTRLTVT.

This chain connects TRBV7-3 to TRBJ2-5; 8 nucleotides align to TRBD1. J lost 2 bases, V lost 3 bases, and 2 bases had no gene match. Germline V gene data show CDR1 as SGHTA and CDR2 as FQGTGA. This CDR3 contains 14 residues. The CDR3 is CASSLDRAQETQYF. The CDR3 DNA sequence: TGTGCCAGCAGCTTGGACAGGGCGCAAGAGACCCAGTACTTC.

With regard to this clone: Other DNA sequences in this sample translate to the same CDR3. The chain is built from TRBV18 and TRBJ2-6; D is possibly TRBD2 (5 bases). Germline CDR1 is KGHSH and CDR2 is LQKENI. V dropped 2 bases and J dropped 0 bases, with 11 bases sitting between them. The CDR3 has 17 amino acids. The CDR3 region is CASSPGLLSSGANVLTF. In DNA, the CDR3 is TGTGCCAGCTCACCAGGACTTCTCTCCTCTGGGGCCAACGTCCTGACTTTC.

The chain recombines TRBV24-1 with TRBJ2-1; weak D call: TRBD2 (6 bases). Trimming took 3 bases from V and 1 from J, leaving 9 bases between them. This CDR3 comprises 15 residues. The germline V gene has CDR1 KGHDR and CDR2 SFDVKD. The CDR3: CATSDPGESYNEQFF. In nucleotides, the CDR3 is TGTGCCACCAGTGATCCGGGGGAGTCCTACAATGAGCAGTTCTTC.